This entry describes one T cell receptor (beta chain). It lacks a known antigen. Qualities for individual bases were not recorded, and no much larger clone is one base off. The data originate from a study of blood T cell repertoires in COVID-19 (dated by TCRdb to 2018 to 2021). Regarding the research as a whole: Samples from collaborators originated in the United States, Italy and Spain and spanned both the acute and convalescent phases of COVID-19. The repertoires were made available in a free public database intended to serve as a resource for research on the immune response to SARS-CoV-2. Nearly every sample came with metadata listing a de-identified subject ID, COVID-19 status, age in years and sex. HLA class I and class II types, where available, came from metadata supplied by the sample provider rather than from assay-based typing. Subjects who had been exposed to COVID-19, were actively infected with it, or had recovered from it provided the deeply sampled blood TCRbeta repertoires that made up the dataset. Samples came from the ongoing ImmuneRACE study (first 160 participants) plus 1,254 subjects from 6 global collaborators. The prospective study material was composed of cDNA or gDNA derived from T cells, B-cell-depleted T cells, or PBMCs. Results the study describes overall, beyond this receptor: How much clinical and demographic metadata was included differed by source and by participant, and the metadata was provided uncurated.

The immunoSEQ Assay, a bias-controlled multiplex PCR, was used to amplify TCRbeta CDR3 regions from genomic DNA. Regarding the original processing steps: The number of nucleated cells in each sample was estimated by amplification of reference gene primers within the assay. To quantify the absolute abundance of each unique TCRbeta CDR3 rearrangement, sequence reads were collapsed and filtered. For each sample, productive Simpson clonality was calculated as the square root of Simpson's diversity index across productive rearrangements. This immuneACCESS table, as held by TCRdb, lists in-frame sequences with V and J called but not all clones. Of the missing ones, under half trace to an unresolved V gene in checked studies; the others have no known cause. The DNA gave D and trimming, while V, J and clone size come from that table. A total of about 170,000 clones appear in this sample, about 83% of them only once. In total, the top ten clones hold roughly 2% of the sample.

Each collaborating institution followed its own protocols to collect whole blood in K2EDTA tubes. For TCRbeta analysis, collaborator samples were shipped as frozen whole blood, as isolated PBMCs, or as DNA extracted from either sample type. V trim: 7 bases; J trim: 5 bases; unmatched bases: 7. Measured from the cysteine to the phenylalanine, the CDR3 is 13 residues long. Only the CDR3 DNA is retained, 39 bases long and in frame from the first base. As encoded in the germline V gene, CDR1 is MNHEY while CDR2 is SVGAGI. This receptor chain uses TRBV6-5 and TRBJ2-5; 7 bases in the middle match TRBD1. Source material: peripheral blood. The TCR sequence derives from a woman of 80 years or more with acute or convalescent COVID-19. The DNA sequence reads TGTGCCAGCACCTTCGACAGGGTCGAGACCCAGTACTTC. Its protein reads: CASTFDRVETQYF.